This entry describes one TCR beta chain. The target antigen is unknown. The data were obtained in a study of graft-versus-host responses after intestinal transplantation. Broader study findings: Early after transplant, HvG declines were associated with peak levels of circulating GvH clones.

Some clones are missing from TCRdb's copy, which holds only in-frame ones; the method was immunoSEQ multiplex PCR. The sample consists of almost 55,000 clones, around 90% of them appearing once. Trimming left V 1 base short and J 5 bases short, with 8 bases between. Germline CDR1 and CDR2: SEHNR and FQNEAQ (reference sequence). The CDR3 extends over 13 amino acids. The sequence came from a human patient who received an intestinal transplant, so some T cells may come from the graft donor. The rearrangement joins TRBV7-9 to TRBJ1-1, with D unclear. The sequenced sample was PBMCs, obtained roughly 660 days after intestinal transplant. In nucleotides, the CDR3 is TGTGCCAGCAGCTTAGGAGTGGGAACTGAAGCTTTCTTT. It translates to CASSLGVGTEAFF.